This section outlines one T cell receptor beta chain sequence together with its context. The sequenced template was cDNA made from the entire isolated RNA. Around 4 million reads per sample were averaged for naive, central memory and regulatory samples. This table comes from immunoSEQ multiplex PCR, and its TCRdb copy is limited to in-frame clones, with some not included. This table has about 900,000 clones, roughly 15% appearing once. The sample is drawn from a study of beta chain features in type 1 diabetes. J gave up 2 bases and V 0 bases, and 1 base lay outside the gene matches. Germline V gene lookup returns CDR1 MNHNY and CDR2 SVGAGI (reference sequence). The CDR3 loop spans 15 amino acids.

The sequencing input was naive CD4+ T cells from blood. The chain employs TRBV6-6 and TRBJ2-7; 10 bases agree with TRBD2. This receptor was identified in a woman under 30 in good health. The DNA for the CDR3 is TGTGCCAGCAGTTACTCAGCGGGAGGGGCCTACGAGCAGTACTTC. It translates to CASSYSAGGAYEQYF.